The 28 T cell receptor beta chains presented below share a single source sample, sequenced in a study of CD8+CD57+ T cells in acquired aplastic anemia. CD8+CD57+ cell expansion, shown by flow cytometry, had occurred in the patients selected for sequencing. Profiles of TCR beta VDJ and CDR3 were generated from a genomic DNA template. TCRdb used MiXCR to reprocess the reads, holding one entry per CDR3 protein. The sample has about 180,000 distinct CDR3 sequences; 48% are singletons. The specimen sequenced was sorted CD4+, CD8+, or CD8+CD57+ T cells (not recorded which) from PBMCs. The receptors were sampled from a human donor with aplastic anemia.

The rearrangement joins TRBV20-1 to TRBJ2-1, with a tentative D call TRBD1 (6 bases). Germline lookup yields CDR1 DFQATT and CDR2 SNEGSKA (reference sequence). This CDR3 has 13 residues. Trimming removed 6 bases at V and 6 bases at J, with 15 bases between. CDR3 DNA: TGCAGTGCCTTGGCAGGGGCAAGCAATGAGCAGTTCTTC. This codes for CSALAGASNEQFF.

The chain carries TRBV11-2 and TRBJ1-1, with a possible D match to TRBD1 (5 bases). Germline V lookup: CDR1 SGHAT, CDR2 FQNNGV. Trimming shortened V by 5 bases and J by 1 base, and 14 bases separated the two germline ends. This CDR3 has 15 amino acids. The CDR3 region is CASSVFKGANTEAFF. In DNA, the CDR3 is TGTGCCAGCAGCGTATTCAAAGGGGCGAACACTGAAGCTTTCTTT. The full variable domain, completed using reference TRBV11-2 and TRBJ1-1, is EAGVAQSPRYKIIEKRQSVAFWCNPISGHATLYWYQQILGQGPKLLIQFQNNGVVDDSQLPKDRFSAERLKGVDSTLKIQPAKLEDSAVYLCASSVFKGANTEAFFGQGTRLTVV.

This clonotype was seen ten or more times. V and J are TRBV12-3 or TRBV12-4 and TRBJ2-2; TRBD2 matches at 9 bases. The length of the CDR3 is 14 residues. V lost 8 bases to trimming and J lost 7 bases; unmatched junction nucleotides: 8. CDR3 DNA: TGTGCCAGCGGCCCACTAGCGGGTCTCGGGGAGCTGTTTTTT. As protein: CASGPLAGLGELFF.

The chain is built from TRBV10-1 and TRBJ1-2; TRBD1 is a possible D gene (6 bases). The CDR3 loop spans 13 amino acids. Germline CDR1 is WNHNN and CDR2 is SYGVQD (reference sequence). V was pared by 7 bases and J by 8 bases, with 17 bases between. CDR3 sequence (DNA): TGCGCCAGCACCGTCAAAGAGAGGGGGGGCTACACCTTC. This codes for CASTVKERGGYTF.

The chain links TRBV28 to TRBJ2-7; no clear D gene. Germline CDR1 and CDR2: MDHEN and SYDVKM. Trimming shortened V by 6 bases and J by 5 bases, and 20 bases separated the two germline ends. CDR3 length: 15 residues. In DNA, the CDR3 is TGTGCCAGCAGACCAATACTGGGTGGTGGGCACGAGCAGTACTTC. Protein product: CASRPILGGGHEQYF.

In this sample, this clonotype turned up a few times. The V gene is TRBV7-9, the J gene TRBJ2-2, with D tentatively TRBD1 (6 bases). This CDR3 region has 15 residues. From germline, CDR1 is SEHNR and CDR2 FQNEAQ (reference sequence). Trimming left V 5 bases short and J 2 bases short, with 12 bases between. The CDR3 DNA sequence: TGTGCCAGCAGCCCAGTCAGGGGAAACACCGGGGAGCTGTTTTTT. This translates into CASSPVRGNTGELFF.

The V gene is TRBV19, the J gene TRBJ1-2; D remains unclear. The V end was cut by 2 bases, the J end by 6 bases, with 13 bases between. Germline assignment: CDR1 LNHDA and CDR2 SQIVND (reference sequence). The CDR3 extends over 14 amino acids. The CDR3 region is CASSIPPQRNGYTF. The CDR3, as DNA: TGTGCCAGTAGTATACCGCCACAGAGGAATGGCTACACCTTC. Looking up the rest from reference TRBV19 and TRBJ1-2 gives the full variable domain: DGGITQSPKYLFRKEGQNVTLSCEQNLNHDAMYWYRQDPGQGLRLIYYSQIVNDFQKGDIAEGYSVSREKKESFPLTVTSAQKNPTAFYLCASSIPPQRNGYTFGSGTRLTVV.

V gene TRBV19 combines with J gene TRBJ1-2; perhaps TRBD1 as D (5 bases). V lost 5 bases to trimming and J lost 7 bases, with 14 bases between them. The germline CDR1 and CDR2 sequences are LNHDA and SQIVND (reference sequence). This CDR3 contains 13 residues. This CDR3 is CASSARGTGGYTF. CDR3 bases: TGTGCCAGTAGTGCACGGGGGACTGGTGGCTACACCTTC.

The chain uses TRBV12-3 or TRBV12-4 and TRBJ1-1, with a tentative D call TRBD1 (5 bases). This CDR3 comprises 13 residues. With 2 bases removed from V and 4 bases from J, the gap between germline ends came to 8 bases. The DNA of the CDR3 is TGTGCCAGCAGTTTAAGGGGCGTCACTGAAGCTTTCTTT. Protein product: CASSLRGVTEAFF.

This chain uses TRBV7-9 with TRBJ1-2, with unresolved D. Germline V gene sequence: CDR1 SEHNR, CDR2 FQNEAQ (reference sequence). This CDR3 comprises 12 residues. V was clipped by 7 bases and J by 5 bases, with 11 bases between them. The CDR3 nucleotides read TGTGCCAGCATTGGACCCAATTATGGCTACACCTTC. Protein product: CASIGPNYGYTF.

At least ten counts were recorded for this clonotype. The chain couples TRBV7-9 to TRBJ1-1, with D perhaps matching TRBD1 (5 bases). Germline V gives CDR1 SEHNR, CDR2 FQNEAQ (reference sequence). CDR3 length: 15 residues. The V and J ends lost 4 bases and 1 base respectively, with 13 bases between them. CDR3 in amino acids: CASSWGAGGNTEAFF. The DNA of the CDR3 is TGTGCCAGCAGCTGGGGTGCGGGGGGGAACACTGAAGCTTTCTTT.

The CDR3 loop reads CASSRGAENTEAFF. The CDR3 DNA follows: TGTGCCAGTTCTAGGGGGGCGGAGAACACTGAAGCTTTCTTT. The chain combines TRBV19 with TRBJ1-1; D might be TRBD1 (6 bases). The CDR3 consists of 14 residues. Trimming pared 8 bases from V and 1 base from J, leaving 14 bases between. Looked up from germline, CDR1 is LNHDA and CDR2 is SQIVND (reference sequence).

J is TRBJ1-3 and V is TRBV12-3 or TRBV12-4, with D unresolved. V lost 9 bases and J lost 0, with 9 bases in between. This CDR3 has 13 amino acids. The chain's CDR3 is CASSDTSGNTIYF. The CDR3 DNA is TGTGCCAGTTCAGACACCTCTGGAAACACCATATATTTT.

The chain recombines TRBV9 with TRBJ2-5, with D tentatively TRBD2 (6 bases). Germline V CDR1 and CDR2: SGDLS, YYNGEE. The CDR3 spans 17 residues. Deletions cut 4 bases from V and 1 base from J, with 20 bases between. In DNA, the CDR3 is TGTGCCAGCAGCCCCCCGGTGGGGGAGGTGTCCCAAGAGACCCAGTACTTC. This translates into CASSPPVGEVSQETQYF.

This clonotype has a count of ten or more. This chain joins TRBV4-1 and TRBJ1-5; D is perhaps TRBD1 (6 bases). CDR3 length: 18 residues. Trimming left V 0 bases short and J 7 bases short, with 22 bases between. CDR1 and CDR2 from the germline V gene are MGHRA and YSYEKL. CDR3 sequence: CASSQDWGARFSRQPQHF. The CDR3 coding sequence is TGCGCCAGCAGCCAAGATTGGGGGGCTCGATTCTCAAGGCAGCCCCAGCATTTT.

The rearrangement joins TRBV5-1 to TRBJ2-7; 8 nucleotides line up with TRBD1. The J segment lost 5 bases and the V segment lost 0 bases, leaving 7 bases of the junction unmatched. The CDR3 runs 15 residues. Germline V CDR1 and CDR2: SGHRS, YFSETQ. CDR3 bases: TGCGCCAGCAGCTTGGCCCTGGACAGGGACCACGAGCAGTACTTC. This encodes CASSLALDRDHEQYF.

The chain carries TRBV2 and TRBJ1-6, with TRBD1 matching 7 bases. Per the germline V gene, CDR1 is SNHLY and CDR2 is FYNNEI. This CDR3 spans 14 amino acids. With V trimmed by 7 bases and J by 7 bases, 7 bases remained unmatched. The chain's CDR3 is CASNLQGKNSPLHF. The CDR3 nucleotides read TGTGCCAGCAATCTACAGGGGAAAAATTCACCCCTCCACTTT.

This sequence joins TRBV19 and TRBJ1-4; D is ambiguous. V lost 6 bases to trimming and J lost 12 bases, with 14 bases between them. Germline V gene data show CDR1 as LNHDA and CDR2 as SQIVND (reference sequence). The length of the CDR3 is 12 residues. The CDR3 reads CASSRSKGELFF. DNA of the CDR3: TGTGCCAGTAGCAGATCCAAAGGAGAACTGTTTTTT. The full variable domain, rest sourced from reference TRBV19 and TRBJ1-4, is DGGITQSPKYLFRKEGQNVTLSCEQNLNHDAMYWYRQDPGQGLRLIYYSQIVNDFQKGDIAEGYSVSREKKESFPLTVTSAQKNPTAFYLCASSRSKGELFFGSGTQLSVL.

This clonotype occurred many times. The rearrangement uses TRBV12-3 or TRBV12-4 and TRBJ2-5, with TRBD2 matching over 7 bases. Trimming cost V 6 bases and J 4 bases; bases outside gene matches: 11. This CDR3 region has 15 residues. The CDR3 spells CASSLYIGEGETQYF. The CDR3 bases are TGTGCCAGCAGCCTATACATCGGGGAGGGAGAGACCCAGTACTTC.

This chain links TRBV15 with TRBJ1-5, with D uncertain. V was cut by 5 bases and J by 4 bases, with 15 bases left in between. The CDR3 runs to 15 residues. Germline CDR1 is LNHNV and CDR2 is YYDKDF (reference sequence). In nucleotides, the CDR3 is TGTGCCACCAGCGGCCCGGGCTTTCTAAATCAGCCCCAGCATTTT. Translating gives CATSGPGFLNQPQHF.

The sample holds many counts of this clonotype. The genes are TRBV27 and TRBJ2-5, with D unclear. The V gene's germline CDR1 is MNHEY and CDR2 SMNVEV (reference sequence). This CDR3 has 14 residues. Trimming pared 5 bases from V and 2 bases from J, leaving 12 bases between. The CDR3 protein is CASSPLRAQETQYF. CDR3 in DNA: TGTGCCAGCAGTCCCCTCCGGGCACAAGAGACCCAGTACTTC.

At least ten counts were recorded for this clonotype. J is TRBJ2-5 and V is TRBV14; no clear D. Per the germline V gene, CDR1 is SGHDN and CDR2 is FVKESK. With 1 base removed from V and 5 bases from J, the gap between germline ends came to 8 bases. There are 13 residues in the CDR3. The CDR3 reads CASSQGSKETQYF. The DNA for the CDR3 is TGTGCCAGCAGCCAAGGAAGCAAGGAGACCCAGTACTTC.

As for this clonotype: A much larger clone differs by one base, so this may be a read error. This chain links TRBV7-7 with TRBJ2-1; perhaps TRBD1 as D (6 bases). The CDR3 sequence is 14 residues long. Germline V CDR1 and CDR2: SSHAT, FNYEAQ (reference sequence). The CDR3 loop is CAGSLAPQGGEQFF. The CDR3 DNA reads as TGTGCTGGCAGCTTAGCCCCACAGGGCGGTGAGCAGTTCTTC.

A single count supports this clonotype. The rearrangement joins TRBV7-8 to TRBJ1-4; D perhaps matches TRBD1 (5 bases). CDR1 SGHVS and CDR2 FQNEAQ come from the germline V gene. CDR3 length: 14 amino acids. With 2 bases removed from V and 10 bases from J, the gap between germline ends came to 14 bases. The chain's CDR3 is CASSLQGRVGKLFF. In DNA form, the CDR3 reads TGTGCCAGCAGCTTACAGGGAAGGGTAGGAAAACTGTTTTTT.

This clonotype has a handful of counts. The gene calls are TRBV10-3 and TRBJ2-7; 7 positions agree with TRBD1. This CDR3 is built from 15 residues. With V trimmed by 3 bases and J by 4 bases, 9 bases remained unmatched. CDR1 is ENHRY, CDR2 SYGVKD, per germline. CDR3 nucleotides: TGTGCCATCAGTGAACTAGGGACAGAGACATACGAGCAGTACTTC. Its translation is CAISELGTETYEQYF.

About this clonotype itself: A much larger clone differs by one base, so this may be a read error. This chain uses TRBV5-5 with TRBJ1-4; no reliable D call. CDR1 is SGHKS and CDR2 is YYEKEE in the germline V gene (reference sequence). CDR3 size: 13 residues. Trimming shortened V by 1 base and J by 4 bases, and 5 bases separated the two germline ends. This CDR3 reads CASSLRLNEKLFF. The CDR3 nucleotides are TGTGCCAGCAGCTTGAGGCTTAATGAAAAACTGTTTTTT.

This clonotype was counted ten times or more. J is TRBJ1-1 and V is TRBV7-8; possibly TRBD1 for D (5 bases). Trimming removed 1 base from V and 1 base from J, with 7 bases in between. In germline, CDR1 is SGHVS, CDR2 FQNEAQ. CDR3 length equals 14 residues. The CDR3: CASSLGQRNTEAFF. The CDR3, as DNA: TGTGCCAGCAGCTTAGGACAGAGGAACACTGAAGCTTTCTTT.

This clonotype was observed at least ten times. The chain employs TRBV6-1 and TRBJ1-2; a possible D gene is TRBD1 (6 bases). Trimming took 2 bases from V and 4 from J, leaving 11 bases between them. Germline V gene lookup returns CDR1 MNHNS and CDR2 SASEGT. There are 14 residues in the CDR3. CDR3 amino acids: CASSEPGVIYGYTF. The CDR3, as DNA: TGTGCCAGCAGTGAACCAGGGGTTATCTATGGCTACACCTTC.